The present T cell receptor (beta chain) was sequenced within a study of vaccination and CD4 T cells after COVID-19. In the study overall: Several convalescent cases were mild and one was severe, and all had been SARS-CoV-2 positive by nasal swab PCR. The study collected post-vaccine samples a median 72 days after dose two, with a range of 14 to 241. Convalescent persons amounted to six males plus four females, two of whom were Hispanic. Study-level points and caveats: Vaccine-specific clones numbering 304 of 307 showed spike mono-reactivity in convalescent patients.

About this clonotype: The target antigen is unknown.

Time point: late sampling 161 to 241 days after vaccination in a few convalescent patients. TCRdb reanalysed the PCR reads using MiXCR and keeps one entry per CDR3 protein. This sample yields 25,000 to 35,000 distinct CDR3 sequences, of which about 49% are seen a single time; 5.8% belongs to the top ten. Trimming shortened V by 3 bases and J by 3 bases, and 12 bases separated the two germline ends. The length of the CDR3 is 14 residues. Germline assignment: CDR1 MNHEY and CDR2 SMNVEV (reference sequence). J is TRBJ2-7 and V is TRBV27; D perhaps matches TRBD2 (6 bases). The starting material was CD4+ T cells from blood, obtained about 7 months after SARS-CoV-2 vaccination. This TCR was sampled from a human donor who had recovered from COVID-19. CDR3 in amino acids: CASSLGPGGYEQYF. The DNA for the CDR3 is TGTGCCAGCAGTTTGGGACCCGGGGGCTACGAGCAGTACTTC.